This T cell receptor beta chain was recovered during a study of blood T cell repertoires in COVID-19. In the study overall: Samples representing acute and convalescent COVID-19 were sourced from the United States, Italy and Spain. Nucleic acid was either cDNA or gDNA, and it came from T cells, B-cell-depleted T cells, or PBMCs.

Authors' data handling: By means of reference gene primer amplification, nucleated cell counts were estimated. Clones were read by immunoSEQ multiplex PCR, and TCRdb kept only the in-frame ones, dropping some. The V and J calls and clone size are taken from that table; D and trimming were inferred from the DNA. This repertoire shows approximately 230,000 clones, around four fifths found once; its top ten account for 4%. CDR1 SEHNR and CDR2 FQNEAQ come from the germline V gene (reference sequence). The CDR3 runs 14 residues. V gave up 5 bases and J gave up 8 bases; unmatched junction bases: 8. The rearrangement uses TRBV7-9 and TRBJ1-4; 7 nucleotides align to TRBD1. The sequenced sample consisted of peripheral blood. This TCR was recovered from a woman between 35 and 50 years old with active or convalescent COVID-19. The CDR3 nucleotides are TGTGCCAGCAGCCCTCGGGACAGAAGGGAAAAACTGTTTTTT. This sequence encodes CASSPRDRREKLFF.